One sample yielded the 24 T cell receptor beta chains listed below, sequenced in a study of PD-L1 blockade in urothelial cancer. The repertoire was sequenced with immunoSEQ multiplex PCR; TCRdb's copy has only in-frame clones and lacks some. The sample lists 35,000 to 55,000 clones, more than 75% seen once, with approximately 14% in the top ten. The sample here was PBMCs, taken around atezolizumab (anti-PD-L1) treatment. The receptors here all came from a woman aged 55-69 years with urothelial cancer.

The chain is built from TRBV7-6 and TRBJ2-3, with 8 positions matching TRBD2. Germline-derived CDR1 and CDR2 are SGHVS and FNYEAQ. The junction had 4 bases not matched to a gene; V was cut back by 1 base and J by 1 base. The CDR3 runs to 16 residues. In nucleotides, the CDR3 is TGTGCCAGCAGCTTAGGTGGGCGGGGGGGCACAGATACGCAGTATTTT. Translated: CASSLGGRGGTDTQYF.

Here the CDR3 reads CASSLGQAFVNEQYF. DNA for the CDR3: TGTGCCAGCAGCTTGGGACAGGCCTTTGTCAACGAGCAGTACTTC. This rearrangement joins TRBV6-5 to TRBJ2-7; the match to TRBD1 covers 8 bases. With V trimmed by 6 bases and J by 5 bases, 12 bases remained unmatched. From germline, CDR1 is MNHEY and CDR2 SVGAGI. The CDR3 contains 15 residues.

V is TRBV14 and J is TRBJ2-7, with D possibly matching TRBD2 (6 bases). The CDR3 contains 13 residues. Trimming cost V 4 bases and J 6 bases, with 13 bases left between them. CDR1 and CDR2 from the germline V gene are SGHDN and FVKESK. CDR3 bases: TGTGCCAGCAGCCCAGGGACTTTTACCGAGCAGTACTTC. Translating it yields CASSPGTFTEQYF.

V and J are TRBV10-3 and TRBJ1-5; D is uncertain. This CDR3 is 14 amino acids long. CDR1 is ENHRY, CDR2 SYGVKD, per germline. V was clipped by 6 bases and J by 3 bases, with 12 bases between them. CDR3 amino acids: CAISRTGINQPQHF. CDR3 coding DNA: TGTGCCATCAGCCGGACGGGAATCAATCAGCCCCAGCATTTT.

CDR3 sequence (DNA): TGTGCCAGCAGCTTTTTTGTGGACAGCAACAATGAGCAGTTCTTC. Amino acids: CASSFFVDSNNEQFF. The J gene is TRBJ2-1, the V gene TRBV7-6; possible D gene TRBD1, 6 bases. Germline loops: CDR1 SGHVS, CDR2 FNYEAQ. The CDR3 has 15 residues. V was shortened by 3 bases and J by 5 bases, with 14 bases between the two germline ends.

The chain carries TRBV5-4 and TRBJ2-7, with D uncertain. This CDR3 spans 13 amino acids. The germline gives CDR1 SGHNT, CDR2 YYREEE (reference sequence). V lost 0 bases and J 4 bases, leaving 8 bases between the germline ends. In nucleotides, the CDR3 is TGTGCCAGCAGCTTGGACCCAGTTTACGAGCAGTACTTC. This encodes CASSLDPVYEQYF.

The chain combines TRBV5-4 with TRBJ2-1; TRBD2 matches 7 bases. Germline CDR1 is SGHNT and CDR2 is YYREEE (reference sequence). Trimming at V came to 2 bases and at J to 10 bases, leaving 6 bases not matched to a gene. The CDR3 totals 13 residues. The CDR3 coding sequence is TGTGCCAGCAGCTTACCGGGACTAAGGGAGCAGTTCTTC. It is translated as CASSLPGLREQFF.

The chain uses TRBV18 and TRBJ1-4, with D uncertain. With 3 bases removed from V and 7 bases from J, the gap between germline ends came to 15 bases. The CDR3 runs 15 residues. Germline V lookup: CDR1 KGHSH, CDR2 LQKENI. Here the CDR3 DNA reads TGTGCCAGCTCACCTTTAGCAACATCGGGTGAAAAACTGTTTTTT. Amino acid sequence: CASSPLATSGEKLFF.

The count of this clone is one. The CDR3 protein is CASSSTTGIFYEQYF. The CDR3 DNA reads as TGTGCCAGCAGCTCAACTACAGGAATATTCTACGAGCAGTACTTC. J is TRBJ2-7 and V is TRBV14; TRBD1 is a possible D gene (5 bases). Deletions cut 5 bases from V and 3 bases from J, with 17 bases between. Germline values: CDR1 SGHDN, CDR2 FVKESK. This CDR3 region has 15 residues.

V and J are TRBV4-3 and TRBJ2-1; D gene unclear. Germline lookup yields CDR1 LGHNA and CDR2 YSLEER. Trimming pared 0 bases from V and 15 bases from J, leaving 24 bases between. The CDR3 covers 16 residues. The CDR3 reads CASSQDGSTTDTARFF. The CDR3 DNA reads as TGCGCCAGCAGCCAAGATGGCAGCACCACTGATACAGCTCGGTTCTTC.

This clone was recorded only once. The chain employs TRBV10-3 and TRBJ2-3; TRBD2 agrees at 7 bases. J gave up 8 bases and V 6 bases, and 17 bases lay outside the gene matches. Germline CDR1 and CDR2: ENHRY and SYGVKD. The length of the CDR3 is 16 residues. The CDR3 spells CAIRDAGTLGGGTQYF. The DNA for the CDR3 is TGTGCCATCAGGGATGCGGGTACCCTGGGGGGGGGTACGCAGTATTTT.

The genes are TRBV5-1 and TRBJ2-7; TRBD2 matches 10 bases. With V trimmed by 2 bases and J by 7 bases, 3 bases remained unmatched. The CDR3 covers 13 residues. Per germline, CDR1 SGHRS and CDR2 YFSETQ. CDR3 nucleotides: TGCGCCAGCAGCTTACTAGCGGGGAAAGAGCAGTACTTC. It is translated as CASSLLAGKEQYF.

The chain uses TRBV18 and TRBJ2-5, with a tentative D call TRBD1 (7 bases). CDR1 and CDR2 (germline): KGHSH, LQKENI. With 6 bases removed from V and 3 bases from J, the gap between germline ends came to 14 bases. This CDR3 has 14 amino acids. CDR3 region: CASSPRGEKETQYF. CDR3 nucleotide sequence: TGTGCCAGCTCGCCCAGGGGGGAGAAAGAGACCCAGTACTTC. Full variable domain (rest looked up from reference TRBV18 and TRBJ2-5): NAGVMQNPRHLVRRRGQEARLRCSPMKGHSHVYWYRQLPEEGLKFMVYLQKENIIDESGMPKERFSAEFPKEGPSILRIQQVVRGDSAAYFCASSPRGEKETQYFGPGTRLLVL.

This chain joins TRBV27 and TRBJ2-7, with 10 nucleotides matching TRBD2. V was pared by 0 bases and J by 1 base, with 6 bases of the junction left unmatched. This CDR3 region has 17 residues. Per the germline V gene, CDR1 is MNHEY and CDR2 is SMNVEV (reference sequence). The CDR3 sequence is CASSLSRLAGLSYEQYF. In nucleotides, the CDR3 is TGTGCCAGCAGTTTATCGAGACTAGCGGGCCTATCCTACGAGCAGTACTTC.

This chain connects TRBV6-5 to TRBJ2-2, with D possibly matching TRBD1 (6 bases). The germline V gene has CDR1 MNHEY and CDR2 SVGAGI. Trimming shortened V by 4 bases and J by 6 bases, and 18 bases separated the two germline ends. The CDR3 has 16 residues. The CDR3: CASSSHKGGKAGELFF. CDR3 DNA: TGTGCCAGCAGTTCCCATAAAGGGGGAAAGGCCGGGGAGCTGTTTTTT.

The rearrangement joins TRBV5-6 to TRBJ2-1; D is possibly TRBD2 (5 bases). The CDR3 runs to 12 residues. Trimming took off 3 bases at V and 6 bases at J, with 7 bases between the two ends. Germline CDR1 is SGHDT and CDR2 is YYEEEE. CDR3 amino acids: CASSSGGNEQFF. For the CDR3, the DNA is TGTGCCAGCAGCTCTGGAGGCAATGAGCAGTTCTTC.

This chain connects TRBV14 to TRBJ2-5; 14 bases map to TRBD2. The junction had 12 bases not matched to a gene; V was cut back by 1 base and J by 5 bases. The CDR3 extends over 19 amino acids. Germline V gives CDR1 SGHDN, CDR2 FVKESK. CDR3 bases: TGTGCCAGCAGCCAAGCGGGACTAGCGGGGGCAACAGCGGGGGAGACCCAGTACTTC. Translating gives CASSQAGLAGATAGETQYF.

The V call is TRBV5-1, the J call TRBJ2-3; no clear D. Germline CDR1 reads SGHRS; CDR2 reads YFSETQ. The CDR3 has 13 amino acids. The ends were cut back, 6 bases at V and 0 bases at J, with 8 bases in the middle. The CDR3 loop reads CASTPGSTDTQYF. The CDR3 DNA sequence: TGCGCCAGCACACCCGGGAGCACAGATACGCAGTATTTT.

The rearrangement links TRBV5-4 to TRBJ1-4, with D hard to call. The CDR3 sequence is 15 residues long. V dropped 0 bases and J dropped 1 base, with 7 bases sitting between them. Germline assignment: CDR1 SGHNT and CDR2 YYREEE (reference sequence). CDR3 sequence reads: CASSLAGVTNEKLFF. Here the CDR3 DNA reads TGTGCCAGCAGCTTGGCCGGAGTAACTAATGAAAAACTGTTTTTT.

This chain links TRBV5-1 with TRBJ2-1; maybe TRBD2 (7 bases). This CDR3 contains 15 residues. Germline V gene data show CDR1 as SGHRS and CDR2 as YFSETQ. The V end lost 1 base, the J end lost 8 bases, and 16 bases lay between the germline ends. The DNA for the CDR3 is TGCGCCAGCAGCTTGAACGGGGGGCCGGGGTATGAGCAGTTCTTC. Encoded protein: CASSLNGGPGYEQFF.

This chain connects TRBV6-5 to TRBJ1-6, with 7 bases aligning to TRBD1. J was trimmed by 7 bases and V by 8 bases; bases with no gene match: 8. This CDR3 is built from 14 residues. Germline V gene lookup returns CDR1 MNHEY and CDR2 SVGAGI. The CDR3 loop is CASSRDSWNSPLHF. CDR3 DNA: TGTGCCAGCTCACGGGACAGCTGGAATTCACCCCTCCACTTT.

V gene TRBV25-1 combines with J gene TRBJ2-1, with 8 bases fitting TRBD2. Germline assignment: CDR1 MGHDK and CDR2 SYGVNS. This CDR3 spans 16 amino acids. With 1 base clipped from V and 6 bases from J, the junction kept 8 bases outside the gene matches. The CDR3 spells CASSESGGPQFNEQFF. In DNA, the CDR3 is TGTGCCAGCAGTGAATCGGGGGGGCCCCAATTCAATGAGCAGTTCTTC. The full variable domain, rest sourced from reference TRBV25-1 and TRBJ2-1, is EADIYQTPRYLVIGTGKKITLECSQTMGHDKMYWYQQDPGMELHLIHYSYGVNSTEKGDLSSESTVSRIRTEHFPLTLESARPSHTSQYLCASSESGGPQFNEQFFGPGTRLTVL.

The chain uses TRBV6-4 and TRBJ2-1; TRBD2 is a possible D gene (6 bases). V lost 0 bases to trimming and J lost 9 bases, with 18 bases between them. Germline V CDR1 and CDR2: MRHNA, SNTAGT. The CDR3 contains 16 residues. CDR3 protein: CASSDSPREGSSEQFF. CDR3 nucleotide sequence: TGTGCCAGCAGTGACTCACCGCGGGAAGGGTCTAGTGAGCAGTTCTTC.

A single count supports this clone. CDR3 amino acids: CASSLGTGGEKLFF. CDR3 sequence (DNA): TGTGCCAGCAGCCTCGGGACAGGCGGTGAAAAACTGTTTTTT. The chain has TRBV7-9 and TRBJ1-4; 8 bases match TRBD1. The length of the CDR3 is 14 residues. The J segment lost 7 bases and the V segment lost 5 bases, leaving 6 bases of the junction unmatched. Looked up from germline, CDR1 is SEHNR and CDR2 is FQNEAQ (reference sequence).